The 29 T cell receptor beta chains listed next were all sequenced from one sample in a study of pediatric ulcerative colitis. This table comes from immunoSEQ multiplex PCR, and its TCRdb copy is limited to in-frame clones, with some not included. The sample yields 30,000 to 45,000 clones, less than 85% seen once. Sequencing was carried out using blood. The receptors stem from a girl aged 10 to 17 with moderate ulcerative colitis.

The chain couples TRBV5-1 to TRBJ2-2; tentatively, D is TRBD2 (5 bases). The ends were cut back, 1 base at V and 4 bases at J, with 11 bases in the middle. The CDR3 has 15 residues. Germline V gene lookup returns CDR1 SGHRS and CDR2 YFSETQ. The CDR3 reads CASSLISGSTGELFF. Here the CDR3 DNA reads TGCGCCAGCAGCTTGATTTCGGGGAGCACCGGGGAGCTGTTTTTT.

J is TRBJ2-3 and V is TRBV30; TRBD2 aligns across 8 bases. V shed 0 bases, J shed 5 bases, and the junction held 7 bases outside the gene matches. This CDR3 contains 15 residues. Per the germline V gene, CDR1 is GTSNPN and CDR2 is SVGIG (reference sequence). CDR3 region: CAWSVTGGPRDTQYF. For the CDR3, the DNA is TGTGCCTGGAGTGTGACGGGGGGGCCCAGAGATACGCAGTATTTT.

This clone appeared a single time. The chain combines TRBV5-6 with TRBJ1-1; perhaps TRBD1 as D (6 bases). Germline loops: CDR1 SGHDT, CDR2 YYEEEE. Trimming pared 4 bases from V and 0 bases from J, leaving 16 bases between. The CDR3 contains 16 residues. CDR3 in DNA: TGTGCCAGCAGCCATGGACAGACCCTAATGAACACTGAAGCTTTCTTT. As protein: CASSHGQTLMNTEAFF.

This chain connects TRBV6-1 to TRBJ2-1; 7 nucleotides align to TRBD2. The germline V gene encodes CDR1 MNHNS and CDR2 SASEGT. The CDR3 is 15 amino acids. Trimming took 2 bases from V and 6 from J; bases not matched to a gene: 7. In DNA form, the CDR3 reads TGTGCCAGCAGTGAATGGGACTACCATACCAATGAGCAGTTCTTC. It translates to CASSEWDYHTNEQFF.

This sequence joins TRBV21-1 and TRBJ1-5. TRBV21-1 is deemed a pseudogene. The CDR3 runs 14 residues. The CDR3 DNA follows: TGTGCCAGCAGCATCCGTAGTAGCAATCAGCCCCAGCATTTT. Its translation: CASSIRSSNQPQHF.

V and J are TRBV19 and TRBJ1-3; TRBD1 might be the D (6 bases). V dropped 5 bases and J dropped 4 bases, with 12 bases sitting between them. This CDR3 comprises 14 residues. Germline V gives CDR1 LNHDA, CDR2 SQIVND (reference sequence). The CDR3 nucleotides read TGTGCCAGTAGTCTCTCAGGGGACGGAAACACCATATATTTT. Amino acids: CASSLSGDGNTIYF.

V gene TRBV7-9 combines with J gene TRBJ1-5; TRBD1 aligns across 8 bases. Germline V gene sequence: CDR1 SEHNR, CDR2 FQNEAQ (reference sequence). The trim removed 6 bases at V and 2 bases at J, leaving 3 bases unmatched. The CDR3 covers 14 residues. The CDR3 region has the DNA TGTGCCAGCAGTCAGGGACAGGGCAATCAGCCCCAGCATTTT. Protein product: CASSQGQGNQPQHF.

CDR3 DNA: TGTGCCAGCAGCGTAGGTAGCGGGGGACTCACCGGGGAGCTGTTTTTT. Its protein product is CASSVGSGGLTGELFF. V gene TRBV9 combines with J gene TRBJ2-2, with 9 bases fitting TRBD2. V lost 0 bases and J lost 4; bases outside the gene matches: 4. Germline CDR1 and CDR2: SGDLS and YYNGEE. This CDR3 has 16 residues.

The chain combines TRBV4-1 with TRBJ1-3, with a weak D call TRBD1 (5 bases). The CDR3 has 13 amino acids. Germline V gives CDR1 MGHRA, CDR2 YSYEKL. The ends were cut back, 4 bases at V and 7 bases at J, with 11 bases in the middle. Written as DNA, the CDR3 is TGCGCCAGCAGCCCTCATGGGGCGAACACCATATATTTT. It yields the protein CASSPHGANTIYF.

This sequence joins TRBV7-3 and TRBJ1-2; tentatively, D is TRBD1 (6 bases). Per the germline V gene, CDR1 is SGHTA and CDR2 is FQGTGA. The CDR3 totals 17 residues. The V and J ends lost 4 bases and 4 bases respectively, with 22 bases between them. The CDR3: CASSSKSDRSVFYGYTF. CDR3 nucleotides: TGTGCCAGCAGCTCGAAATCAGACAGGTCAGTGTTCTATGGCTACACCTTC.

V gene TRBV5-1 combines with J gene TRBJ2-7, with D perhaps matching TRBD1 (6 bases). The germline V gene encodes CDR1 SGHRS and CDR2 YFSETQ. The V and J ends lost 0 bases and 6 bases respectively, with 13 bases between them. This CDR3 has 14 amino acids. The chain's CDR3 is CASSLGGPSGEQYF. CDR3 sequence (DNA): TGCGCCAGCAGCTTGGGGGGGCCCTCGGGCGAGCAGTACTTC.

The chain links TRBV27 to TRBJ2-7; perhaps TRBD2 as D (6 bases). Germline V gene data show CDR1 as MNHEY and CDR2 as SMNVEV (reference sequence). The CDR3 length is 14 residues. Trimming stripped 4 bases from V and 2 bases from J, with 12 bases between. CDR3 coding DNA: TGTGCCAGCAGTTACAATAGCGGTCCCTACGAGCAGTACTTC. It is translated as CASSYNSGPYEQYF.

The chain links TRBV5-5 to TRBJ1-2; possible D gene TRBD1, 5 bases. CDR1 is SGHKS, CDR2 YYEKEE, per germline (reference sequence). The ends were cut back, 0 bases at V and 1 base at J, with 10 bases in the middle. This CDR3 spans 15 amino acids. This chain's CDR3 is CASSLGGTHNYGYTF. The CDR3 nucleotides read TGTGCCAGCAGCTTGGGGGGGACCCATAACTATGGCTACACCTTC. Variable domain in full (rest from reference TRBV5-5 and TRBJ1-2): DAGVTQSPTHLIKTRGQQVTLRCSPISGHKSVSWYQQVLGQGPQFIFQYYEKEERGRGNFPDRFSARQFPNYSSELNVNALLLGDSALYLCASSLGGTHNYGYTFGSGTRLTVV.

This chain links TRBV30 with TRBJ2-1, with D hard to call. The CDR3 has 12 residues. The ends were cut back, 8 bases at V and 2 bases at J, with 10 bases in the middle. Germline V lookup: CDR1 GTSNPN, CDR2 SVGIG (reference sequence). For the CDR3, the DNA is TGTGCCGGCCTGACCACCTACAATGAGCAGTTCTTC. Translation gives CAGLTTYNEQFF.

The chain couples TRBV11-2 to TRBJ1-1; a weak D match, TRBD1 (6 bases). Trimming shortened V by 0 bases and J by 0 bases, and 14 bases separated the two germline ends. CDR3 length equals 17 residues. In germline, CDR1 is SGHAT, CDR2 FQNNGV. The DNA of the CDR3 is TGTGCCAGCAGCTTAGACTGGTGGGCAGGGGTGAACACTGAAGCTTTCTTT. It is translated as CASSLDWWAGVNTEAFF.

V usage is TRBV27 and J usage is TRBJ2-7, with D perhaps matching TRBD1 (6 bases). Trimming pared 4 bases from V and 1 base from J, leaving 14 bases between. This CDR3 region has 15 residues. Looked up from germline, CDR1 is MNHEY and CDR2 is SMNVEV (reference sequence). The CDR3 DNA follows: TGTGCCAGCAGTTCTTTAGACAGGTTTTCCTACGAGCAGTACTTC. It yields the protein CASSSLDRFSYEQYF.

This clone was observed once. This chain joins TRBV15 and TRBJ1-2; 8 positions agree with TRBD1. This CDR3 is built from 12 residues. CDR1 and CDR2 (germline): LNHNV, YYDKDF (reference sequence). V lost 5 bases, J lost 14 bases, and 10 bases stayed unmatched. The CDR3 nucleotides are TGTGCCACCAGCCCCCTGACAGGGGTGAAAACCTTC. This sequence encodes CATSPLTGVKTF.

The chain is built from TRBV10-3 and TRBJ2-7, with D perhaps matching TRBD1 or TRBD2 (5 bases each). The V end was cut by 3 bases, the J end by 3 bases, with 15 bases between. This CDR3 comprises 15 residues. Germline-derived CDR1 and CDR2 are ENHRY and SYGVKD. The CDR3 protein is CAISEVTGLLYEQYF. CDR3 sequence (DNA): TGTGCCATCAGTGAAGTAACGGGGCTCCTCTACGAGCAGTACTTC.

The V gene is TRBV5-1, the J gene TRBJ1-1, with no clear D. Germline CDR1 is SGHRS and CDR2 is YFSETQ. This CDR3 has 14 residues. Trimming left V 3 bases short and J 5 bases short, with 14 bases between. In DNA form, the CDR3 reads TGCGCCAGCAGCTCCGGATTTGATGGGACTGAAGCTTTCTTT. Amino acid sequence: CASSSGFDGTEAFF.

V gene TRBV29-1 combines with J gene TRBJ1-1; D uncertain. This CDR3 contains 10 residues. V was trimmed by 6 bases and J by 6 bases, leaving 8 bases between them. Germline V gives CDR1 SQVTM, CDR2 ANQGSEA. The CDR3 nucleotides are TGCAGCGTCCTGGATTCTGAAGCTTTCTTT. Encoded protein: CSVLDSEAFF.

The rearrangement joins TRBV25-1 to TRBJ1-1; tentative D call: TRBD1 (5 bases). Germline loops: CDR1 MGHDK, CDR2 SYGVNS. This CDR3 is built from 15 residues. The V end lost 7 bases, the J end lost 6 bases, and 21 bases lay between the germline ends. CDR3: CASNSGLLNSAEAFF. The DNA of the CDR3 is TGTGCCAGCAACTCGGGACTCCTAAACTCCGCTGAAGCTTTCTTT.

This chain uses TRBV6-1 with TRBJ2-3, with D maybe TRBD2 (6 bases). Trimming removed 7 bases from V and 6 bases from J, with 14 bases in between. The germline V gene has CDR1 MNHNS and CDR2 SASEGT. The CDR3 has 13 amino acids. This chain's CDR3 is CASILTSKDTQYF. The CDR3 nucleotides read TGTGCCAGCATATTAACTAGCAAGGATACGCAGTATTTT.

V is TRBV5-1 and J is TRBJ1-1; a weak D match, TRBD1 (6 bases). The CDR3 is 13 amino acids. Trimming removed 5 bases at V and 4 bases at J, with 12 bases between. Looked up from germline, CDR1 is SGHRS and CDR2 is YFSETQ. CDR3 DNA sequence: TGCGCCAGCAGTCTCGAAGGGGGCACTGAAGCTTTCTTT. This codes for CASSLEGGTEAFF.

This clone was seen a single time. Here the CDR3 DNA reads TGTGCCAGCAGCTATGGGGCGGCCGGGGAGCTGTTTTTT. The encoded protein is CASSYGAAGELFF. This sequence joins TRBV7-9 and TRBJ2-2; D might be TRBD1 (5 bases). This CDR3 spans 13 amino acids. Germline CDR1 SEHNR, CDR2 FQNEAQ (reference sequence). V shed 4 bases and J shed 6 bases, with 9 bases lying between them.

The chain carries TRBV7-9 and TRBJ2-1; possibly TRBD1 for D (6 bases). In germline, CDR1 is SEHNR, CDR2 FQNEAQ (reference sequence). V lost 4 bases, J lost 0 bases, and 13 bases lay in between. CDR3 length: 16 residues. CDR3 residues: CASSSGVAGSYNEQFF. The DNA of the CDR3 is TGTGCCAGCAGCTCAGGGGTTGCAGGCTCCTACAATGAGCAGTTCTTC.

The rearrangement joins TRBV5-1 to TRBJ1-1; TRBD1 might be the D (5 bases). Germline-derived CDR1 and CDR2 are SGHRS and YFSETQ. The CDR3 runs to 15 residues. V was trimmed by 0 bases and J by 8 bases, leaving 17 bases between them. The chain's CDR3 is CASSLEGSYPREAFF. DNA of the CDR3: TGCGCCAGCAGCTTGGAGGGGAGCTATCCCCGAGAAGCTTTCTTT.

The chain combines TRBV30 with TRBJ1-2; D not resolved. Deletions cut 3 bases from V and 6 bases from J, with 5 bases between. Per the germline V gene, CDR1 is GTSNPN and CDR2 is SVGIG (reference sequence). The CDR3 length is 10 residues. Written as DNA, the CDR3 is TGTGCCTGGAGCAAGGATGGCTACACCTTC. It codes for CAWSKDGYTF.

This clone has just a few counts. V usage is TRBV7-2 and J usage is TRBJ1-1; 7 bases map to TRBD1. The CDR3 extends over 12 amino acids. With V trimmed by 4 bases and J by 11 bases, 7 bases remained unmatched. Germline CDR1 reads SGHTA; CDR2 reads FQGNSA. The CDR3 nucleotides read TGTGCCAGCAGCTCCCCGACAGGGATGGCTTTCTTT. This codes for CASSSPTGMAFF.

This rearrangement joins TRBV7-8 to TRBJ2-3; possible D gene TRBD1, 6 bases. V lost 2 bases to trimming and J lost 7 bases, with 19 bases between them. Germline CDR1 is SGHVS and CDR2 is FQNEAQ. CDR3 length: 16 amino acids. CDR3 in DNA: TGTGCCAGCAGCTTATCGAGGACAGTTCCCCTCTATACGCAGTATTTT. This gives the protein CASSLSRTVPLYTQYF.